Listed here are 30 T cell receptor beta chains from one sample, sequenced in a study of blood T cells in healthy people across ages. The use of a sample-barcoded 5' primer and a J-beta primer mix characterized a second PCR of roughly 6 to 11 cycles. TCRdb re-analysed the 5' RACE reads in MiXCR, keeping a single row per CDR3 protein. The table includes around 2 million distinct CDR3 sequences, 39% detected once. The sequenced sample consisted of blood. Every receptor here comes from a human donor in good health.

For this clonotype: This could be a read error, since a much larger clone is one nucleotide away. V usage is TRBV6-4 and J usage is TRBJ2-4; D is possibly TRBD1 or TRBD2 (5 bases each). The J call could be wrong; TRBJ2-7 is a better fit for the DNA end. CDR1 and CDR2 (germline): MRHNA, SNTAGT. This CDR3 has 15 amino acids. The CDR3 sequence is CASSDGGRAFCEQYF. CDR3 DNA sequence: TGTGCCAGCAGTGACGGGGGACGGGCATTCTGCGAGCAGTACTTC.

This clonotype occurred a few times. The chain couples TRBV28 to TRBJ1-6, with D possibly TRBD1 on 5 matching bases. Trimming pared 7 bases from V and 2 bases from J, leaving 9 bases between. The CDR3 totals 14 residues. Germline CDR1 is MDHEN and CDR2 is SYDVKM. The CDR3 sequence is CASNMGAYNSPLHF. CDR3 bases: TGTGCCAGCAACATGGGGGCCTATAATTCACCCCTCCACTTT. The full variable domain, completed using reference TRBV28 and TRBJ1-6, is DVKVTQSSRYLVKRTGEKVFLECVQDMDHENMFWYRQDPGLGLRLIYFSYDVKMKEKGDIPEGYSVSREKKERFSLILESASTNQTSMYLCASNMGAYNSPLHFGNGTRLTVT.

The genes are TRBV29-1 and TRBJ2-6; D gene uncertain. Germline values: CDR1 SQVTM, CDR2 ANQGSEA. With 3 bases removed from V and 0 bases from J, the gap between germline ends came to 6 bases. The CDR3 spans 14 residues. The CDR3 loop is CSVDEVSGANVLTF. The CDR3 DNA reads as TGCAGCGTTGATGAAGTCTCTGGGGCCAACGTCCTGACTTTC. Looking up the rest from reference TRBV29-1 and TRBJ2-6 gives the full variable domain: SAVISQKPSRDICQRGTSLTIQCQVDSQVTMMFWYRQQPGQSLTLIATANQGSEATYESGFVIDKFPISRPNLTFSTLTVSNMSPEDSSIYLCSVDEVSGANVLTFGAGSRLTVL.

There are a few counts of this clonotype. V usage is TRBV6-2 or TRBV6-3 and J usage is TRBJ1-5, with D uncertain. The CDR3 is 13 residues long. V was pared by 2 bases and J by 4 bases, with 6 bases between. Per germline, CDR1 MNHEY and CDR2 SVGEGT. In nucleotides, the CDR3 is TGTGCCAGCAGTTACCAGGAAAATCAGCCCCAGCATTTT. Its protein product is CASSYQENQPQHF.

This clonotype was seen a few times. V is TRBV7-8 and J is TRBJ1-4; 8 positions agree with TRBD1. V shed 1 base, J shed 2 bases, and the junction held 3 bases outside the gene matches. This CDR3 contains 16 residues. Germline V gives CDR1 SGHVS, CDR2 FQNEAQ. CDR3 bases: TGTGCCAGCAGCTTAGGGGCAGGGGGCACTAATGAAAAACTGTTTTTT. Its protein product is CASSLGAGGTNEKLFF. The whole variable domain, remainder taken from reference TRBV7-8 and TRBJ1-4, is GAGVSQSPRYKVAKRGQDVALRCDPISGHVSLFWYQQALGQGPEFLTYFQNEAQLDKSGLPSDRFFAERPEGSVSTLKIQRTQQEDSAVYLCASSLGAGGTNEKLFFGSGTQLSVL.

The V call is TRBV4-3, the J call TRBJ2-3; no clear D gene. Per germline, CDR1 LGHNA and CDR2 YSLEER. The CDR3 spans 14 residues. Between the trimmed V and J ends, which lost 0 bases and 4 bases, there was a span of 8 bases. CDR3 nucleotides: TGCGCCAGCAGCCAAGATCACAGCGCAGATACGCAGTATTTT. Its protein is CASSQDHSADTQYF.

The rearrangement uses TRBV20-1 and TRBJ2-3; a possible D gene is TRBD2 (5 bases). V gave up 3 bases and J gave up 2 bases, with 6 bases separating them. Germline assignment: CDR1 DFQATT and CDR2 SNEGSKA (reference sequence). The CDR3 runs to 12 residues. The CDR3 nucleotides are TGCAGTGCTAGCGGGGTCACAGATACGCAGTATTTT. Residues: CSASGVTDTQYF.

This chain links TRBV5-1 with TRBJ2-4; 8 bases match TRBD1. The J call could be wrong; TRBJ2-7 is a better fit for the DNA end. The CDR3 consists of 14 residues. Germline assignment: CDR1 SGHRS and CDR2 YFSETQ. The CDR3 here is CASSRGQEGREQYF. CDR3 bases: TGCGCCAGCAGCCGGGGACAGGAGGGTCGCGAGCAGTACTTC.

This clonotype was detected a few times. This chain joins TRBV20-1 and TRBJ2-5, with TRBD2 identical over 9 bases. Trimming at V came to 2 bases and at J to 4 bases, leaving 8 bases not matched to a gene. Per the germline V gene, CDR1 is DFQATT and CDR2 is SNEGSKA (reference sequence). This CDR3 has 15 residues. CDR3 DNA sequence: TGCAGTGCTAGAAATAGCGGGGGAGAAGGAGAGACCCAGTACTTC. Amino acids: CSARNSGGEGETQYF.

This chain joins TRBV15 and TRBJ2-7; D is unclear. From germline, CDR1 is LNHNV and CDR2 YYDKDF (reference sequence). Deletions cut 7 bases from V and 6 bases from J, with 22 bases between. The CDR3 runs to 15 residues. This chain's CDR3 is CATKSGPLSPCEQYF. CDR3 DNA sequence: TGTGCCACCAAATCCGGGCCCCTAAGCCCCTGCGAGCAGTACTTC.

This clonotype has just a few counts. The chain recombines TRBV4-3 with TRBJ1-5, with 8 bases that match TRBD1. This CDR3 contains 16 residues. V dropped 0 bases and J dropped 4; count of bases not matched to a gene: 5. Germline loops: CDR1 LGHNA, CDR2 YSLEER. CDR3 amino acids: CASSQDPDRVNQPQHF. The CDR3 nucleotides are TGCGCCAGCAGCCAAGACCCGGACAGGGTAAATCAGCCCCAGCATTTT.

About this clonotype: This could be a read error, since a much larger clone is one nucleotide away. The gene calls are TRBV12-3 or TRBV12-4 and TRBJ1-1; D call uncertain. The CDR3 has 14 residues. The CDR3 is CAGSSGRGNTEAFF. In DNA, the CDR3 is TGTGCCGGCAGTTCTGGTCGGGGGAACACTGAAGCTTTCTTT.

V and J are TRBV6-8 and TRBJ2-7; D possibly corresponds to TRBD2 (6 bases). Germline loops: CDR1 MNHGY, CDR2 SAAAGT. The CDR3 contains 15 residues. Trimming removed 3 bases at V and 5 bases at J, with 17 bases between. The CDR3 loop is CASSYSRRGQDEQYF. CDR3 nucleotide sequence: TGTGCCAGCAGTTATTCGAGGCGGGGTCAGGACGAGCAGTACTTC.

This rearrangement joins TRBV7-8 to TRBJ1-5, with a weak D call TRBD1 (6 bases). The CDR3 extends over 15 amino acids. Germline assignment: CDR1 SGHVS and CDR2 FQNEAQ. Deletions cut 5 bases from V and 3 bases from J, with 14 bases between. CDR3 protein: CASSPWGGPNQPQHF. The CDR3 coding sequence is TGTGCCAGCAGCCCCTGGGGGGGCCCCAATCAGCCCCAGCATTTT.

V is TRBV5-1 and J is TRBJ2-6, with D unresolved. From germline, CDR1 is SGHRS and CDR2 YFSETQ. V lost 0 bases to trimming and J lost 2 bases, with 12 bases between them. The CDR3 covers 17 residues. The CDR3 sequence is CASSLDAAGAGANVLTF. The CDR3 DNA reads as TGCGCCAGCAGCTTGGACGCCGCCGGTGCTGGGGCCAACGTCCTGACTTTC.

A few counts support this clonotype. V and J are TRBV5-1 and TRBJ1-1, with D perhaps TRBD1 (5 bases). CDR1 is SGHRS and CDR2 is YFSETQ in the germline V gene. Between the trimmed V and J ends, which lost 0 bases and 1 base, there was a span of 13 bases. The CDR3 totals 16 residues. CDR3 coding DNA: TGCGCCAGCAGCTTGGTCGGGGGGACTTCGAACACTGAAGCTTTCTTT. Residues: CASSLVGGTSNTEAFF.

Only a few counts were recorded for this clonotype. J is TRBJ2-2 and V is TRBV4-3; 9 nucleotides agree with TRBD1. The CDR3 is made up of 15 amino acids. Germline CDR1 reads LGHNA; CDR2 reads YSLEER. J gave up 4 bases and V 8 bases, and 8 bases lay outside the gene matches. DNA for the CDR3: TGCGCCAGCTGCTATGACAGGGGGGGCACCGGGGAGCTGTTTTTT. Translating it yields CASCYDRGGTGELFF.

This clonotype occurred a few times. Here the CDR3 reads CASRSGRGMREKLFF. In DNA form, the CDR3 reads TGTGCCAGCAGATCCGGTAGGGGGATGAGGGAAAAACTGTTTTTT. The chain joins TRBV12-3 or TRBV12-4 to TRBJ1-4; tentative D call: TRBD1 (6 bases). The CDR3 extends over 15 amino acids. V lost 6 bases, J lost 8 bases, and 19 bases lay in between.

V and J are TRBV7-2 and TRBJ2-2; D uncertain. Trimming removed 1 base from V and 5 bases from J, with 8 bases in between. Germline V gene lookup returns CDR1 SGHTA and CDR2 FQGNSA. The CDR3 runs to 14 residues. CDR3 loop: CASSLEPQTGELFF. The CDR3 DNA reads as TGTGCCAGCAGCTTAGAACCACAGACCGGGGAGCTGTTTTTT.

Worth noting for this clonotype: One end of the junction does not line up with germline, which may come from a read error. The chain combines TRBV9 with TRBJ2-5; D might be TRBD1 or TRBD2, each matching 7 bases. Germline V gene data show CDR1 as SGDLS and CDR2 as YYNGEE. The CDR3 is 14 amino acids. The DNA for the CDR3 is TGTGCCGGCAGCGGGACAGTCCGTGGCGGGACCCAGTACTTC. Its protein product is CAGSGTVRGGTQYF.

This clonotype has only a few counts. The rearrangement joins TRBV5-6 to TRBJ2-3, with D tentatively TRBD1 or TRBD2 (5 bases each). The V and J ends lost 4 bases and 4 bases respectively, with 22 bases between them. Germline values: CDR1 SGHDT, CDR2 YYEEEE. The length of the CDR3 is 17 residues. CDR3 in DNA: TGTGCCAGCAGCGACCCCGGGACGCACCTGGAAGCAGATACGCAGTATTTT. This sequence encodes CASSDPGTHLEADTQYF.

The DNA for the CDR3 is TGTGCCAGCACCCTAGCGGGGAAGAGGAGCATTCAGTACTTC. Its protein product is CASTLAGKRSIQYF. The chain is built from TRBV6-6 and TRBJ2-4; the match to TRBD2 covers 9 bases. Germline values: CDR1 MNHNY, CDR2 SVGAGI (reference sequence). There are 14 residues in the CDR3. V lost 7 bases and J lost 9; bases outside the gene matches: 10.

This clonotype was seen a handful of times. The V call is TRBV6-5, the J call TRBJ1-2; D may be TRBD1 (6 bases). This CDR3 has 14 amino acids. V lost 5 bases and J lost 0, with 10 bases in between. Germline V lookup: CDR1 MNHEY, CDR2 SVGAGI. The CDR3, as DNA: TGTGCCAGCAGTATGACAGGCGCTAACTATGGCTACACCTTC. Its protein is CASSMTGANYGYTF.

The rearrangement links TRBV28 to TRBJ2-7; D ambiguous. CDR3 size: 12 residues. V was trimmed by 6 bases and J by 7 bases, leaving 13 bases between them. From germline, CDR1 is MDHEN and CDR2 SYDVKM. The CDR3, as DNA: TGTGCCAGCAGCGCCAGTTTAGTTGAGCAGTACTTC. Protein sequence: CASSASLVEQYF.

The J gene is TRBJ2-7, the V gene TRBV6-5, with TRBD1 as a possible D gene (6 bases). The CDR3 is 12 residues long. Germline CDR1 MNHEY, CDR2 SVGAGI. Trimming took 8 bases from V and 5 from J, leaving 13 bases between them. Written as DNA, the CDR3 is TGTGCCAGCGGGCGGACAGTTCACGAGCAGTACTTC. This translates into CASGRTVHEQYF.

In its sample, this clonotype was seen many times. The CDR3 loop is CSATRNRGPSGANVLTF. CDR3 coding DNA: TGCAGTGCTACCCGTAACAGGGGCCCGTCTGGGGCCAACGTCCTGACTTTC. The chain uses TRBV20-1 and TRBJ2-6, with 7 bases aligning to TRBD1. V was pared by 4 bases and J by 1 base, with 10 bases of the junction left unmatched. Germline V lookup: CDR1 DFQATT, CDR2 SNEGSKA (reference sequence). The CDR3 runs 17 residues.

J is TRBJ1-4 and V is TRBV15, with D unclear. V gave up 0 bases and J gave up 8 bases, with 7 bases separating them. This CDR3 region has 13 residues. The germline CDR1 and CDR2 sequences are LNHNV and YYDKDF (reference sequence). As DNA, the CDR3 is TGTGCCACCAGCAGAGACAGATTCGAAAAACTGTTTTTT. It is translated as CATSRDRFEKLFF. The full variable domain, completed using reference TRBV15 and TRBJ1-4, is DAMVIQNPRYQVTQFGKPVTLSCSQTLNHNVMYWYQQKSSQAPKLLFHYYDKDFNNEADTPDNFQSRRPNTSFCFLDIRSPGLGDTAMYLCATSRDRFEKLFFGSGTQLSVL.

The genes are TRBV29-1 and TRBJ1-1, with a tentative D call TRBD1 (6 bases). This CDR3 comprises 13 residues. Trimming shortened V by 5 bases and J by 1 base, and 11 bases separated the two germline ends. The germline V gene encodes CDR1 SQVTM and CDR2 ANQGSEA. The CDR3 coding sequence is TGCAGCGTTACCCGGACAGAGAACACTGAAGCTTTCTTT. It encodes CSVTRTENTEAFF. Supplemented by reference TRBV29-1 and TRBJ1-1, the full variable domain reads SAVISQKPSRDICQRGTSLTIQCQVDSQVTMMFWYRQQPGQSLTLIATANQGSEATYESGFVIDKFPISRPNLTFSTLTVSNMSPEDSSIYLCSVTRTENTEAFFGQGTRLTVV.

This chain links TRBV5-5 with TRBJ2-7; unclear D gene. The CDR3 is 15 residues long. The germline V gene encodes CDR1 SGHKS and CDR2 YYEKEE (reference sequence). Trimming cost V 0 bases and J 3 bases, with 13 bases left between them. CDR3 bases: TGTGCCAGCAGCTTGGGTCTTTCAGTGAGCTACGAGCAGTACTTC. Amino acid sequence: CASSLGLSVSYEQYF.

Notes on this clonotype: At one boundary the junction diverges from the germline segment, which might be a read error. V and J are TRBV6-5 and TRBJ1-1, with a tentative D call TRBD1 (6 bases). The length of the CDR3 is 15 residues. Germline CDR1 MNHEY, CDR2 SVGAGI. CDR3 sequence: CASSTYRAQGTEAFF. The CDR3 region has the DNA TGTGCCAGCAGTACCTACAGGGCTCAGGGCACTGAAGCTTTTTTT.